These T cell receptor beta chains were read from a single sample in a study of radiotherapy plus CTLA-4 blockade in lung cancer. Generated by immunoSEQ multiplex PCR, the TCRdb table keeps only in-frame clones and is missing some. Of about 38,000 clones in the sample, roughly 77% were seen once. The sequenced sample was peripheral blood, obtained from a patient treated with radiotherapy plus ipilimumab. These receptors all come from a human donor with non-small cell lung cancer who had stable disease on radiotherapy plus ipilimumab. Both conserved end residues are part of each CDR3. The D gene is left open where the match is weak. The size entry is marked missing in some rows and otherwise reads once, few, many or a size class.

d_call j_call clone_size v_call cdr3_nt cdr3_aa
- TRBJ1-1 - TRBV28 TGTGCCAGCAGTTTTGTAGCGGCGGGTTTAAACACTGAAGCTTTCTTT CASSFVAAGLNTEAFF
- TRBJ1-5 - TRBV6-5 TGTGCCAGCGTAACCGGGAGCAATCAGCCCCAGCATTTT CASVTGSNQPQHF
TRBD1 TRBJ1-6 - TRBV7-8 TGTGCCAGCAGCCGATCCGGGACAGAAAATTCACCCCTCCACTTT CASSRSGTENSPLHF
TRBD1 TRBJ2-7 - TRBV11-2 TGTGCCAGCAGCGCTGGACAGGCAAACTCCTACGAGCAGTACTTC CASSAGQANSYEQYF
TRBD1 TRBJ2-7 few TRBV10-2 TGCGCCAGCAGTGAGTCGACAGGGGTAAAGCAGTACTTC CASSESTGVKQYF
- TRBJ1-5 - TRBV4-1 TGCGCCAGCAGCCAAGCCTCTGATGGGGGCCAGCCCCAGCATTTT CASSQASDGGQPQHF
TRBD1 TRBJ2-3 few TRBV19 TGTGCCAGTAGTATGTCCGGACAGGACACAGATACGCAGTATTTT CASSMSGQDTDTQYF
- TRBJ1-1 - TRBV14 TGTGCCAGCAGCCAGTGGAGCTCCCCTTCCACTGAAGCTTTCTTT CASSQWSSPSTEAFF
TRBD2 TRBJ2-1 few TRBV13 TGTGCCAGCAGCTTTCGTGGGGGGGGGAATGAGCAGTTCTTC CASSFRGGGNEQFF
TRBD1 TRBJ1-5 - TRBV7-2 TGTGCCAGCAGCGAGGGACAGGGGGCAGGGCAGCCCCAGCATTTT CASSEGQGAGQPQHF
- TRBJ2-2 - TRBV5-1 TGCGCCAGCACCCGGAGGGAAGGAGGGACCGGGGAGCTGTTTTTT CASTRREGGTGELFF
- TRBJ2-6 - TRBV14 TGTGCCAGCAGCCCGGACAGAAGCTCTGGGGCCAACGTCCTGACTTTC CASSPDRSSGANVLTF
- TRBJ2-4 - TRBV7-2 TGTGCCAGCAGCTTTCCCGACAGGCAAAACATTCAGTACTTC CASSFPDRQNIQYF
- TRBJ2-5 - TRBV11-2 TGTGCCAGCCGCAGGGAAATTCAAGAGACCCAGTACTTC CASRREIQETQYF
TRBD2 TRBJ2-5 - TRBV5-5 TGTGCCAGCAGGCTAGTTCCTAGCGGCGAAGGGACCCAGTACTTC CASRLVPSGEGTQYF
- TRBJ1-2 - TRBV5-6 TGTGCCAGCAGCTTGTTTGGGGTTACTAACTATGGCTACACCTTC CASSLFGVTNYGYTF
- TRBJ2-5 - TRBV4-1 TGCGCCAGCAGCCTTAATCAGGGTTTGCGAGAGACCCAGTACTTC CASSLNQGLRETQYF
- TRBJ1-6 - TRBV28 TGTGCCAGCAGTCACTCCGACAGGAGAGGAGCACCCCTCCACTTT CASSHSDRRGAPLHF
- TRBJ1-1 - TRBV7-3 TGTGCCAGCAGCTTAACAGCAGGGCAGACTGAAGCTTTCTTT CASSLTAGQTEAFF
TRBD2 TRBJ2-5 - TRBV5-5 TGTGCCAGCAGCTTCGAGCGGGGGGAGACCCAGTACTTC CASSFERGETQYF
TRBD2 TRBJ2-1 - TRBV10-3 TGTGCCATCAGCGGGACTAGCCCCAATGAGCAGTTCTTC CAISGTSPNEQFF
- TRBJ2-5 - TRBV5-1 TGCGCCAGCAGCTTGGGTGTGGGAAGCAGTGTGGAGACCCAGTACTTC CASSLGVGSSVETQYF
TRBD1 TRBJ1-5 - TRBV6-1 TGTGCCAGCAGGGGGAGAGGGGGCGCCGATCAGCCCCAGCATTTT CASRGRGGADQPQHF
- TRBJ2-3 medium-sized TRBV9 TGTGCCAGCAGCGTAGCGGGCAACACAGATACGCAGTATTTT CASSVAGNTDTQYF
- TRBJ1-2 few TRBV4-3 TGCGCCAGCAGCCAAACGTTAGCTAACTATGGCTACACCTTC CASSQTLANYGYTF
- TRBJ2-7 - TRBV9 TGTGCCAGCAGCGCCCTACCGGGACCAAACGAGCAGTACTTC CASSALPGPNEQYF
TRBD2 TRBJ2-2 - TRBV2 TGTGCCAGCAGCACGGGACTAGCGGGGAACACCGGGGAGCTGTTTTTT CASSTGLAGNTGELFF
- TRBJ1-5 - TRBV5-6 TGTGCCAGCAGCTTGTTCGGGAATAGCAATCAGCCCCAGCATTTT CASSLFGNSNQPQHF
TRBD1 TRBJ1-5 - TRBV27 TGTGCCAGCAGTTTAGGGCAGGGGGCTCAGGTCAATCAGCCCCAGCATTTT CASSLGQGAQVNQPQHF
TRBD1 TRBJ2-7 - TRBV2 TGTGCCAGCAGGGGGGGACAGGGGCCCCACGAGCAGTACTTC CASRGGQGPHEQYF
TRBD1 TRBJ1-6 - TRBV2 TGTGCCAGCAGTGAAGTGGGACAGGGAGGCTCACCCCTCCACTTT CASSEVGQGGSPLHF
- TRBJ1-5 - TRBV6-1 TGTGCCAGCCAGATGGATTGGGGCAATCAGCCCCAGCATTTT CASQMDWGNQPQHF
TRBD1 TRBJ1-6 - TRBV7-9 TGTGCCAGCAGCTTAGGGGGACAGAATTCACCCCTCCACTTT CASSLGGQNSPLHF
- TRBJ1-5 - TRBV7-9 TGTGCCAGCAGCTTAGCCCAAAATCAGCCCCAGCATTTT CASSLAQNQPQHF
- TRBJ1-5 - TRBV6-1 TGTGCCAGCAGTGAGACGCCAGGGATAGGCAATCAGCCCCAGCATTTT CASSETPGIGNQPQHF
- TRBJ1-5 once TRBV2 TGTGCCAGCAGTGGAGAGGCGAGCAATCAGCCCCAGCATTTT CASSGEASNQPQHF
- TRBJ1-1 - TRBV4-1 TGCGCCAGCAGCCAAGATCCGACAGCCCGAGCTTTCTTT CASSQDPTARAFF
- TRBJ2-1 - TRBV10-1 TGCGCCAGCAGCGCAAACGGCTACAATGAGCAGTTCTTC CASSANGYNEQFF